This T cell receptor (beta chain) emerged from a study of T-cell memory formation after mild COVID-19 (dated by TCRdb to about 2021). Background on the whole study: TCR sequence clusters from the two donors were largely donor specific. Two young, previously healthy adult volunteers made up the cohort, one male and one female. In two donors, T-cell clones that expanded and contracted after mild COVID-19 were tracked by sequencing TCRalpha and TCRbeta repertoires over time.

The listed sequencing device is Illumina NovaSeq 6000. TCRalpha and TCRbeta cDNA libraries were built by 5'RACE with constant-segment primers, adding sample barcodes and unique molecular identifiers. RNA was extracted from every sample with Trizol reagent. The libraries were amplified in two PCR steps, and the second step added a second sample barcode and Illumina TruSeq adapters. Sequencing of the libraries was done on an Illumina NovaSeq, producing 2 x 150 bp paired-end reads. The original methods were these. Demultiplexing of reads and collapsing into UMI-guided consensus sequences were performed with migec v1.2.7. Using mixcr v2.1.11, UMI consensuses were aligned to TRA and TRB V and J templates and then assembled into clonotypes. Expanded or contracted clonotypes were those called significant by both edgeR and NoisET, with noise models trained on biological replicates. For edgeR calls, the thresholds were a false discovery rate-adjusted p below 0.01 and a log2 fold-change of 1. PCA with hierarchical clustering of max-normalized trajectories of the 1000 most abundant clonotypes was used as exploratory dynamics analysis. Each responding clone was given a CD4 or CD8 phenotype based on the CD4+ and CD8+ repertoires, which had been sequenced separately. The public reads were reanalyzed by TCRdb: fastp trimming at Q25, MiXCR alignment, in-frame beta chains only. CDR3 protein duplicates are merged, each entry listing the most common genes and DNA. TCRdb, rather than the study authors, made the V and J calls. The sample data list 10,000 to 15,000 distinct CDR3 sequences, and about 17% of these were observed just once. The top ten hold about three fifths of the sample.

This clonotype was recorded a few times. Its antigen is currently not known. It has no much larger one-base neighbor in the sample; base qualities were not kept. General study outcomes and caveats: Some responding clones were detected in pre-infection memory, which suggested that pre-existing cross-reactive memory T cells had joined the SARS-CoV-2 response. The second-wave clones that peaked on day 37 were not confirmed to be SARS-CoV-2 specific. Contracting CD4+ clones appeared mostly in the CM and EM memory subsets, whereas CD8+ clones were enriched in EMRA. The study covered only a couple of mild cases, and larger cohorts including severe cases with pre-infection samples were considered necessary. Clones that contracted from day 15 to 85 showed balanced CD4/CD8 phenotypes, whereas a second wave of clones that expanded from day 15 to 37 leaned towards CD4+.

Ficoll-Paque density gradient centrifugation was used to isolate PBMCs. At the junction V is shortened by 3 bases and J by 8 bases, with 16 bases in between. The CDR3 runs 15 amino acids, cysteine and phenylalanine included. Only the CDR3 portion is preserved as DNA: 45 bases, with reading frame beginning at the first base. From a lookup of the germline V gene, CDR1 and CDR2 are SGHAT and FQNNGV. The sample consisted of PBMCs or a T cell subset sorted from them (not recorded which). The V gene is TRBV11-2 and the J gene is TRBJ1-4; the D gene is perhaps TRBD1, on 6 matching bases. This sequence originates from a young man who had mild COVID-19 (a few samples of this study predate the infection). The sample titles of this study are shuffled in the database, so cell type and time point are left out; the donor was told from shared clones. The base sequence is TGTGCCAGCAGCTTGTCTACAGGGTTGGGGGAAAAACTGTTTTTT. Translated, this gives CASSLSTGLGEKLFF.